This T cell receptor beta chain was identified in a study of blood T cell repertoires in COVID-19 (dated by TCRdb to 2020 to 2021). Concerning the study at large: Samples from collaborators originated in the United States, Italy and Spain and spanned both the acute and convalescent phases of COVID-19. The material from the prospective study consisted of cDNA or gDNA derived from T cells, B-cell-depleted T cells, or PBMCs. Deeply sampled blood TCRbeta repertoires from subjects exposed to, actively infected with, or recovered from COVID-19 were included in the dataset. A freely available public database, intended as a resource for researchers studying the immune response to SARS-CoV-2, is where the repertoires were released. The samples were drawn from two sources: the first 160 participants of the ongoing ImmuneRACE study, and about 1,300 subjects contributed by 6 global collaborators. The sample metadata nearly always contained a de-identified subject ID, COVID-19 status, age in years and sex. Where HLA class I and class II types were available, the types were taken from metadata supplied by the sample provider, not from assay-based typing. What the work shows at the level of the full study, not this receptor alone: How much clinical and demographic metadata was included differed by source and by participant, and the metadata was provided uncurated.

TCRbeta CDR3 regions were amplified from genomic DNA by means of the immunoSEQ Assay, a bias-controlled multiplex PCR. The authors' analysis ran thus. Nucleated cell counts per sample were estimated from amplification of reference gene primers within the assay. To quantify the absolute abundance of each unique TCRbeta CDR3 rearrangement, sequence reads were collapsed and filtered. For each sample, productive Simpson clonality was calculated as the square root of Simpson's diversity index across productive rearrangements. Not all clones reach the TCRdb copy of this immuneACCESS table, which keeps in-frame sequences only. Checked studies attribute under half of the gap to unresolved V genes and leave the rest unexplained. The V and J calls and clone size come from that table; D and trimming were worked out from the DNA. Across this sample there are roughly 150,000 clones, with around three quarters seen only once. The ten largest clones add up to 7% to 10% of the sample.

Whole blood was collected in K2EDTA tubes by collaborating institutions according to the institutions' own protocols. For TCRbeta analysis, collaborators shipped samples in one of three forms: frozen whole blood, isolated PBMCs, or DNA extracted from either of those sample types. CDR1 is given as LGHDT and CDR2 as YNNKEL, both from the germline V gene (reference sequence). V is pared back by 1 base and J by 7 bases, with 13 bases lying between the germline termini. From its cysteine to its phenylalanine, the CDR3 spans 15 amino acids. Only CDR3 DNA remains: 45 bases, in frame from the first base. In regard to this clone: It has no known antigen specificity. One base away there is no much larger clone; base qualities are not given.

The clonotype comes from a man aged 55 to 70 with acute or convalescent COVID-19. Sequencing was performed on peripheral blood. The rearrangement joined TRBV3-1 (or the pseudogene TRBV3-2) to TRBJ1-4; TRBD1 is perhaps the D gene, given 6 matching bases. CDR3 sequence: CASSQGAGEGEKLFF. The bases are TGTGCCAGCAGCCAAGGAGCAGGGGAAGGTGAAAAACTGTTTTTT.